The clone carrying this TCR beta chain was seen at least ten times. A single record per CDR3 protein comes from TCRdb applying MiXCR to the RACE reads. The data show about 40,000 distinct CDR3 sequences, with roughly 3.3% seen just once and about 6.2% held by the top ten. This sample is drawn from a study of human T cells and chemical hapten exposure. Germline CDR1 reads SGHAT; CDR2 reads FQNNGV. V was trimmed by 4 bases and J by 4 bases, leaving 8 bases between them. This CDR3 is 13 amino acids long. Time point denoted: patch test 2, 6 weeks after DPC sensitization. The treatment: therapeutic diphenylcyclopropenone sensitization with weekly scalp DPC.

Sequencing used whole blood, obtained in connection with sensitization to the hapten diphenylcyclopropenone (DPC). The rearrangement uses TRBV11-2 and TRBJ2-1; D unclear. This receptor was identified in a man in his forties with alopecia areata. Some clones in this sample may be carry-over from other donors' samples. The chain's CDR3 is CASSSMVYNEQFF. CDR3 in DNA: TGTGCCAGCAGCTCTATGGTGTACAATGAGCAGTTCTTC.